These T cell receptor beta chains were read from a single sample in a study of shared clonotypes between healthy human individuals. Produced via immunoSEQ multiplex PCR; TCRdb's table is partial and in-frame only. The sample carries millions of clones, roughly 94% recorded once. Source material: naive CD4+ T cells sorted from blood. The receptor source for this set is a man in his late teens or twenties in good health. CDR3s include the opening cysteine and the closing phenylalanine or tryptophan. D genes are given only for firm matches. Size is omitted from some rows. Given values are once, few, many or a class for expanded clones.

abundance | j_gene | v_gene | d_gene | CDR3nt | CDR3aa
once | TRBJ2-4 | TRBV7-9 | TRBD2 | TGTGCCAGCAGCTTAGTATTGGGGGGGATTCAGTACTTC | CASSLVLGGIQYF
NA | TRBJ2-2 | TRBV27 | TRBD1 | TGTGCCAGGGGACAGGGGCAGAACACCGGGGAGCTGTTTTTT | CARGQGQNTGELFF
NA | TRBJ1-3 | TRBV6-1 | NA | TGTGCCGGCTCCCAGGGTTCCTCTGGAAACACCATATATTTT | CAGSQGSSGNTIYF
NA | TRBJ2-7 | TRBV4-1 | NA | TGCGCCAGCAGCCAAACCCAACTGCCCCGGGGCTCCTACGAGCAGTACTTC | CASSQTQLPRGSYEQYF
NA | TRBJ2-3 | TRBV6-1 | NA | TGTGCCAGCAGTGAACGGGGTCTAGATACGCAGTATTTT | CASSERGLDTQYF
NA | TRBJ2-5 | TRBV2 | TRBD1 | TGTGCCAGCAGTCGTTGGCAGGGGGACCAAGAGACCCAGTACTTC | CASSRWQGDQETQYF
NA | TRBJ1-5 | TRBV4-1 | TRBD1 | TGCGCCAGCAGCTTACAACAGGGGGTAAGCAATCAGCCCCAGCATTTT | CASSLQQGVSNQPQHF
NA | TRBJ1-2 | TRBV7-2 | TRBD1 | TGTGCCAGCAGCGCACAGGGGTTTATCTATGGCTACACCTTC | CASSAQGFIYGYTF
few | TRBJ1-5 | TRBV6-5 | TRBD1 | TGTGCCAGCAGACCCACAGGGGGCAATCAGCCCCAGCATTTT | CASRPTGGNQPQHF
NA | TRBJ1-3 | TRBV10-3 | NA | TGTGCCATCGGCGGTCAAGTCTCTGGAAACACCATATATTTT | CAIGGQVSGNTIYF
NA | TRBJ1-2 | TRBV9 | NA | TGTGCCAGCAGCGTAGAATCGATAACAGACTTCTATGGCTACACCTTC | CASSVESITDFYGYTF
NA | TRBJ2-1 | TRBV5-1 | TRBD1 | TGCGCCAGCAGGGGGACAGGGGCATTTCATTCCTACAATGAGCAGTTCTTC | CASRGTGAFHSYNEQFF
NA | TRBJ2-5 | TRBV2 | TRBD2 | TGTGCCAGCCTCGGACTAGCGCGGGAGACCCAGTACTTC | CASLGLARETQYF
NA | TRBJ1-2 | TRBV10-3 | NA | TGTGCCATCAGTGAACTAGAAAGGAATGATGGCTACACCTTC | CAISELERNDGYTF
NA | TRBJ1-2 | TRBV28 | TRBD1 | TGTGCCAGCCGCCCCGCAGGGGGCTATGGCTACACCTTC | CASRPAGGYGYTF
NA | TRBJ1-4 | TRBV10-3 | TRBD1 | TGTGCCATCAGTGATATTCCAACAGGGGAGTATGAAAAACTGTTTTTT | CAISDIPTGEYEKLFF
NA | TRBJ2-1 | TRBV19 | TRBD1 | TGTGCCAGTAGTACGGACAGGGAATCCTACAATGAGCAGTTCTTC | CASSTDRESYNEQFF
NA | TRBJ2-7 | TRBV6-7 | TRBD1 | TGTGCCAGCCCACAGGGGGACAGGGGGTACGAGCAGTACTTC | CASPQGDRGYEQYF
NA | TRBJ2-7 | TRBV5-5 | TRBD2 | TGTGCCAGCAGCCCGGGACTAGCGGGAGGCAATTACGAGCAGTACTTC | CASSPGLAGGNYEQYF
NA | TRBJ1-3 | TRBV6-5 | NA | TGTGCCAGCATGTCAGGGTATCCTGAACACACCATATATTTT | CASMSGYPEHTIYF
once | TRBJ2-1 | TRBV29-1 | NA | TGCAGCGTTGAAGATCTAGATGATGAGCAGTTCTTC | CSVEDLDDEQFF
NA | TRBJ2-3 | TRBV9 | TRBD2 | TGTGCCAGCAGCGCTGGGACTAGCGCTCTGAGCACAGATACGCAGTATTTT | CASSAGTSALSTDTQYF
NA | TRBJ2-5 | TRBV4-1 | NA | TGCGCCAGCAGCCACCCAGACAGGCCCCCAGAGACCCAGTACTTC | CASSHPDRPPETQYF
once | TRBJ1-6 | TRBV18 | NA | TGTGCCAGCTCACCAGTTGCGGGGCCGAGCTCCTATAATTCACCCCTCCACTTT | CASSPVAGPSSYNSPLHF
NA | TRBJ1-6 | TRBV6-6 | NA | TGTGCCAGCAGTATGGATCGCTCCTATAATTCACCCCTCCACTTT | CASSMDRSYNSPLHF
NA | TRBJ2-7 | TRBV7-9 | NA | TGTGCCACCCGGGGTAGCGTTTCCTACGAGCAGTACTTC | CATRGSVSYEQYF
NA | TRBJ2-7 | TRBV30 | NA | TGTGCCTGGAACGGGGAGTTAGGGGGGCCCTCTGAGGGGCAGTACTTC | CAWNGELGGPSEGQYF
NA | TRBJ2-2 | TRBV7-9 | NA | TGTGCCAGCAGCTTGGAGCAGGGCACCGGGGAGCTGTTTTTT | CASSLEQGTGELFF
NA | TRBJ1-1 | TRBV6-5 | TRBD1 | TGTGCCAGCAGTCCCGACAGGGTGAAAGGCACTGAAGCTTTCTTT | CASSPDRVKGTEAFF
once | TRBJ2-5 | TRBV5-1 | NA | TGCGCCAGCAGCAAGGGACTGGAGGGGCGAGGAGAGACCCAGTACTTC | CASSKGLEGRGETQYF
NA | TRBJ2-4 | TRBV18 | NA | TGTGCCAGCTCACCAGGCCAGACCAAAAACATTCAGTACTTC | CASSPGQTKNIQYF
NA | TRBJ2-4 | TRBV7-9 | NA | TGTGCCAGCAGCGACGTTTCCATTCAGTACTTC | CASSDVSIQYF
NA | TRBJ1-1 | TRBV9 | NA | TGTGCCAGCAGCGTAGCAGTCACGAACACTGAAGCTTTCTTT | CASSVAVTNTEAFF
NA | TRBJ1-3 | TRBV9 | NA | TGTGCCAGCAGCGCGAGAGCCGGGACTTCCCAAGGAAACACCATATATTTT | CASSARAGTSQGNTIYF
NA | TRBJ2-5 | TRBV6-5 | TRBD1 | TGTGCCAGCAGTAACCCGGCAGGGGGAAGGGAGACCCAGTACTTC | CASSNPAGGRETQYF
NA | TRBJ2-7 | TRBV7-2 | NA | TGTGCCAGCAGCCTGAGGACGTACACCTACGAGCAGTACTTC | CASSLRTYTYEQYF
NA | TRBJ2-7 | TRBV29-1 | NA | TGCAGCGTGAGTTCAGGGCCAGACGAGCAGTACTTC | CSVSSGPDEQYF
NA | TRBJ1-5 | TRBV18 | TRBD1 | TGTGCCAGCTCACCACCCCCGGGACAGGGTATTCAGCCCCAGCATTTT | CASSPPPGQGIQPQHF
NA | TRBJ1-3 | TRBV9 | TRBD1 | TGTGCCAGCAGCCCGACCCCGGGACAGGGCTATGGAAACACCATATATTTT | CASSPTPGQGYGNTIYF
NA | TRBJ2-5 | TRBV2 | TRBD1 | TGTGCCAGCACCCCAGAGGGGACAGGGGTAGAGACCCAGTACTTC | CASTPEGTGVETQYF
NA | TRBJ1-5 | TRBV15 | TRBD1 | TGTGCCACCAGCGGGTCCAACAGGGGTCAGCCCCAGCATTTT | CATSGSNRGQPQHF
NA | TRBJ1-1 | TRBV10-2 | TRBD1 | TGCGCCAGCGGCGGACAGGGGGGCACTGAAGCTTTCTTT | CASGGQGGTEAFF
NA | TRBJ1-2 | TRBV14 | TRBD1 | TGTGCCAGCAGCCGGACAGGGAGCTATGGCTACACCTTC | CASSRTGSYGYTF
NA | TRBJ2-5 | TRBV6-5 | NA | TGTGCCAGCAGTTACTTCCAGCCCTGGGGGGAGACCCAGTACTTC | CASSYFQPWGETQYF
few | TRBJ1-4 | TRBV5-1 | NA | TGCGCCAGCAGCTTTGGAACTTCGGGGGTACAACTGTTTTTT | CASSFGTSGVQLFF
NA | TRBJ1-4 | TRBV18 | NA | TGTGCCAGCTCACCAAACGTTGCAACTAATGAAAAACTGTTTTTT | CASSPNVATNEKLFF
NA | TRBJ2-7 | TRBV19 | TRBD2 | TGTGCCAGTAGTATCGGAGCGGGGCTGAACTCCTACGAGCAGTACTTC | CASSIGAGLNSYEQYF
NA | TRBJ1-4 | TRBV11-2 | NA | TGTGCCAGCAGCTTAGTTTGGGGGGAAAAACTGTTTTTT | CASSLVWGEKLFF
NA | TRBJ2-1 | TRBV28 | TRBD1 | TGTGCCAGCAGGCCGACAGGGGCCGCGGCTGAGCAGTTCTTC | CASRPTGAAAEQFF
NA | TRBJ2-7 | TRBV2 | NA | TGTGCCAATGAGGGCGGATCCTACGAGCAGTACTTC | CANEGGSYEQYF
NA | TRBJ2-7 | TRBV4-1 | NA | TGCGCCAGCAGCCAAGTCCCTAGCGACCCCTCCTACGAGCAGTACTTC | CASSQVPSDPSYEQYF
NA | TRBJ1-1 | TRBV10-2 | TRBD1 | TGCGCCACCCTAAGACAGGGGGCAGGGGACACTGAAGCTTTCTTT | CATLRQGAGDTEAFF
NA | TRBJ2-5 | TRBV4-1 | TRBD1 | TGCGCCAGCAGCCATGAGTTTGGGACAGGGGTGTTGGGAGAGACCCAGTACTTC | CASSHEFGTGVLGETQYF
NA | TRBJ2-1 | TRBV27 | NA | TGTGCCAGCAGCCGGGACGGGCGATACAATGAGCAGTTCTTC | CASSRDGRYNEQFF
once | TRBJ2-7 | TRBV7-3 | NA | TGTGCCAGCAGTAGGGACGGCAGCTCCTACGAGCAGTACTTC | CASSRDGSSYEQYF
NA | TRBJ2-1 | TRBV4-2 | NA | TGTGCCAGCAGCCCGCTCGGTGGCATAACGGGTAATGAGCAGTTCTTC | CASSPLGGITGNEQFF
NA | TRBJ2-7 | TRBV5-6 | TRBD1 | TGTGCCAGCAGGGAACAGGGGCGATCCTACGAGCAGTACTTC | CASREQGRSYEQYF
NA | TRBJ1-2 | TRBV19 | NA | TGTGCCAGTGGACGGGTAAACTATGGCGGCTACACCTTC | CASGRVNYGGYTF
NA | TRBJ1-4 | TRBV30 | NA | TGTGCCTGGAGCGACCCTGGGCTGGGTGAAAAACTGTTTTTT | CAWSDPGLGEKLFF